This TCR beta chain is from a study of blood T cell repertoires in COVID-19. This CDR3 has 15 amino acids. Trimming took 3 bases from V and 5 from J, leaving 16 bases between them. Germline V gene lookup returns CDR1 MDHEN and CDR2 SYDVKM. Generated by immunoSEQ multiplex PCR, the TCRdb table keeps only in-frame clones and is missing some. The sample has 300,000 or so clones, 87% seen once. V usage is TRBV28 and J usage is TRBJ1-2; no definite D call. The receptor was isolated from a woman in her 40s who had recovered from COVID-19. The specimen was peripheral blood. In DNA form, the CDR3 reads TGTGCCAGCAGTTTGCGAGGCCAAAGGTTATATGGCTACACCTTC. Translation: CASSLRGQRLYGYTF.